This T cell receptor beta chain originates from a study of cytomegalovirus exposure and HLA in healthy donors. Germline-derived CDR1 and CDR2 are SGHRS and YFSETQ. V lost 1 base to trimming and J lost 8 bases; unmatched junction nucleotides: 3. The CDR3 runs 15 residues. To note about this clone: The antigen remains unidentified.

Overall study findings and caveats: Available immune exposure information covered CMV serostatus only.

It was with 60 Vbeta and 13 Jbeta primers that the PCR ran. Sequencing used immunoSEQ multiplex PCR; TCRdb keeps in-frame clones, though not all of them. This table holds about 160,000 clones, roughly 80% found once. The donors were healthy bone marrow donors. The TCR was taken from a man aged 25-45 years in good health and CMV-seropositive. Sequenced: PBMCs. This chain joins TRBV5-1 and TRBJ2-1, with 13 positions matching TRBD2. The CDR3 here is CASSLRTSGGDEQFF. The CDR3 nucleotides read TGCGCCAGCAGCTTGCGGACTAGCGGGGGCGATGAGCAGTTCTTC.